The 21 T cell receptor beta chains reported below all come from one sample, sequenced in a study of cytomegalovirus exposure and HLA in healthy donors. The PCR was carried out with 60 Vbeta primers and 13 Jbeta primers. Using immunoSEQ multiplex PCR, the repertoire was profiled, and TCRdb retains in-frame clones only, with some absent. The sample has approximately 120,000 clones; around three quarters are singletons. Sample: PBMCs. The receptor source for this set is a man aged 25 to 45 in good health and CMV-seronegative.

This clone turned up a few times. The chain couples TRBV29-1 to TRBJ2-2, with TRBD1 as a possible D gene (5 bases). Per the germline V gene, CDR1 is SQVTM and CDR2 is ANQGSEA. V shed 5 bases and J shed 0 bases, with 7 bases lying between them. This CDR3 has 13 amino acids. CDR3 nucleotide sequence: TGCAGCGTTAGACAGTCGAACACCGGGGAGCTGTTTTTT. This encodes CSVRQSNTGELFF.

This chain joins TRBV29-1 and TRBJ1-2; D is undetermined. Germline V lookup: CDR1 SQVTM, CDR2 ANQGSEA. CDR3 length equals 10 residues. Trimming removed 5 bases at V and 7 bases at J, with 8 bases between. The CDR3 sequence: CSVYIAGYTF. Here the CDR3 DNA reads TGCAGCGTTTACATAGCTGGCTACACCTTC.

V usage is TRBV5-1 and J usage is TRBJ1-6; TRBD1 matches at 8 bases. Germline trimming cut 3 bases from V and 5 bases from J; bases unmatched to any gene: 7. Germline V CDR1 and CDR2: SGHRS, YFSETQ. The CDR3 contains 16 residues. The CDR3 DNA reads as TGCGCCAGCAGCTCAGGGACAGGAACTAATAATTCACCCCTCCACTTT. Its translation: CASSSGTGTNNSPLHF.

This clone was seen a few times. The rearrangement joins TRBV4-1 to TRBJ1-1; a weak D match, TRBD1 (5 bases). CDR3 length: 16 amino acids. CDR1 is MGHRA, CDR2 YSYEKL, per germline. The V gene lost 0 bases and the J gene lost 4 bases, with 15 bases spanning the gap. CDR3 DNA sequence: TGCGCCAGCAGCCAAGATTTAGGAGGGGCGGGCACTGAAGCTTTCTTT. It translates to CASSQDLGGAGTEAFF.

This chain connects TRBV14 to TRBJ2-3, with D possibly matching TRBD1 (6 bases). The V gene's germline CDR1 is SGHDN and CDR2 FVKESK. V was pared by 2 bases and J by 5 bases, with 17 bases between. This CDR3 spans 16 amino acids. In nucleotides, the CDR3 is TGTGCCAGCAGCCAATGGAGCGACAGGCCTGGAGATACGCAGTATTTT. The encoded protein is CASSQWSDRPGDTQYF.

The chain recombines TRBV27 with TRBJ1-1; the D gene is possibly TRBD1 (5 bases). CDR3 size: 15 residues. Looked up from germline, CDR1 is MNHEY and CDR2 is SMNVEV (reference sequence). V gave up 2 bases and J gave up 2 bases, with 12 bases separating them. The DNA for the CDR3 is TGTGCCAGCAGTTTAGGGAGGGGAGGAAACACTGAAGCTTTCTTT. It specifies CASSLGRGGNTEAFF.

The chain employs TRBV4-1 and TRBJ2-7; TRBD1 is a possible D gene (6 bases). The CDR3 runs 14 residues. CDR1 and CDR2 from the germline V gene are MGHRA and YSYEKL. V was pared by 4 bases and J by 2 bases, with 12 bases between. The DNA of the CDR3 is TGCGCCAGCAGCCTGCAGGGGTTTACCTACGAGCAGTACTTC. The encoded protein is CASSLQGFTYEQYF.

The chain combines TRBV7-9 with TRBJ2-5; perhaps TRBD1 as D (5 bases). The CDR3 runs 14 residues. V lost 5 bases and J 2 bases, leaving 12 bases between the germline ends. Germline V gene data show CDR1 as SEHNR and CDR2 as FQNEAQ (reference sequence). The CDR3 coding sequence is TGTGCCAGCAGCGTCAGGGTGGGTCAAGAGACCCAGTACTTC. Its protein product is CASSVRVGQETQYF. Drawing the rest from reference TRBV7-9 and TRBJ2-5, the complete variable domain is DTGVSQNPRHKITKRGQNVTFRCDPISEHNRLYWYRQTLGQGPEFLTYFQNEAQLEKSRLLSDRFSAERPKGSFSTLEIQRTEQGDSAMYLCASSVRVGQETQYFGPGTRLLVL.

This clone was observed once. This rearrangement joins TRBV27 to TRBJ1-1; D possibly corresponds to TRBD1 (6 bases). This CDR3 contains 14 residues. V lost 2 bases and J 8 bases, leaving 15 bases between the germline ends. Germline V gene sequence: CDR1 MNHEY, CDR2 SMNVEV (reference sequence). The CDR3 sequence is CASSLRTRTAEAFF. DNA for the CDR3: TGTGCCAGCAGTTTACGGACGCGGACAGCCGAAGCTTTCTTT.

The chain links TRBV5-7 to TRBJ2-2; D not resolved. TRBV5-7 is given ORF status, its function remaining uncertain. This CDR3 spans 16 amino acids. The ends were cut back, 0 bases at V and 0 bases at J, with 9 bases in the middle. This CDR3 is CASSLVYRSNTGELFF. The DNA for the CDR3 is TGTGCCAGCAGCTTGGTGTACAGATCGAACACCGGGGAGCTGTTTTTT.

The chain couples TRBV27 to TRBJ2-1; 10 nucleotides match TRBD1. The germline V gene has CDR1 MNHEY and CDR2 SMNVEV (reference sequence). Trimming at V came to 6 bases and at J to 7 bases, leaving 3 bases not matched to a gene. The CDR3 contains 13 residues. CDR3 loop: CASSDRGRNEQFF. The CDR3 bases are TGTGCCAGCAGCGACAGGGGGCGGAATGAGCAGTTCTTC.

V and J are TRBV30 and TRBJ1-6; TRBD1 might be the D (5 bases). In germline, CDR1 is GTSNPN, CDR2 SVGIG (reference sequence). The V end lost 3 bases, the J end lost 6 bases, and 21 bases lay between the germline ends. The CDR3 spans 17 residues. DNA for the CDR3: TGTGCCTGGAGAAGGGCATCCCGATGGGGCATTAATTCACCCCTCCACTTT. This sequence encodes CAWRRASRWGINSPLHF.

The CDR3 region has the DNA TGTGCCAGCAGTTTCGAGGGGGCGGGTTTGGAAAAACTGTTTTTT. This encodes CASSFEGAGLEKLFF. The chain couples TRBV6-5 to TRBJ1-4; TRBD1 aligns across 7 bases. The CDR3 covers 15 residues. Germline lookup yields CDR1 MNHEY and CDR2 SVGAGI. V lost 4 bases, J lost 8 bases, and 10 bases stayed unmatched.

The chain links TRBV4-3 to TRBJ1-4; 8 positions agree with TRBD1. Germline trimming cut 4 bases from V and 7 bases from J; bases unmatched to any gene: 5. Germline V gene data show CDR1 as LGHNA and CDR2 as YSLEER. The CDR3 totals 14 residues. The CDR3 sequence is CASSPGQGVEKLFF. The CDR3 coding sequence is TGCGCCAGCAGCCCCGGACAGGGAGTTGAAAAACTGTTTTTT.

The CDR3 spells CAWSVGRGRNQPQHF. Written as DNA, the CDR3 is TGTGCCTGGAGTGTAGGCAGGGGGCGTAATCAGCCCCAGCATTTT. The V gene is TRBV30, the J gene TRBJ1-5; 8 bases fit TRBD1. Germline loops: CDR1 GTSNPN, CDR2 SVGIG (reference sequence). The CDR3 consists of 15 residues. The trim removed 0 bases at V and 4 bases at J, leaving 5 bases unmatched.

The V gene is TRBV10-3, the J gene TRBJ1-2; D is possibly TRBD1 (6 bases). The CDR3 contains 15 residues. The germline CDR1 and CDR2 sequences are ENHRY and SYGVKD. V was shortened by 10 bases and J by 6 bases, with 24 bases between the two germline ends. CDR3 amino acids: CASRKEEGVMDGYTF. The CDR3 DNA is TGTGCCAGCAGGAAAGAAGAGGGGGTAATGGATGGCTACACCTTC.

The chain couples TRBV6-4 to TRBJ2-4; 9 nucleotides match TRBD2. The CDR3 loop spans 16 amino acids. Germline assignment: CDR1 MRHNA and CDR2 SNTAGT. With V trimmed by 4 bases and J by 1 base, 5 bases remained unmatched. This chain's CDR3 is CASSVRGGSAKNIQYF. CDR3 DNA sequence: TGTGCCAGCAGTGTGCGGGGGGGATCGGCCAAAAACATTCAGTACTTC.

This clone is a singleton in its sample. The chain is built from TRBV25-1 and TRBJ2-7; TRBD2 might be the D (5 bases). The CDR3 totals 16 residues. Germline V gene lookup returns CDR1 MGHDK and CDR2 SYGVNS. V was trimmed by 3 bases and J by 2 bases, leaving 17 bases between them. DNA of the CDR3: TGTGCCAGCAGTGAGATCGGAGGAGGAGGACCCTACGAGCAGTACTTC. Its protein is CASSEIGGGGPYEQYF.

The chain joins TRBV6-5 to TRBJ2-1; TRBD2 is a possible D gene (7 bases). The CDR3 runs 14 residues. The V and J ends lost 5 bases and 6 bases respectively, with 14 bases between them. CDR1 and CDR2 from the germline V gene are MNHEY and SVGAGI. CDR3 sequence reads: CASSQGRGFNEQFF. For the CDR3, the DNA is TGTGCCAGCAGTCAGGGGCGGGGGTTCAATGAGCAGTTCTTC.

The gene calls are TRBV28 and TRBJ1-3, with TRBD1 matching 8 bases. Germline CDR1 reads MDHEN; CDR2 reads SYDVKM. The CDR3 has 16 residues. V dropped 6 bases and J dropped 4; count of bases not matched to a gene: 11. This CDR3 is CASSPATTGVGNTIYF. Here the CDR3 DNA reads TGTGCCAGCAGCCCCGCAACGACAGGGGTCGGAAACACCATATATTTT.

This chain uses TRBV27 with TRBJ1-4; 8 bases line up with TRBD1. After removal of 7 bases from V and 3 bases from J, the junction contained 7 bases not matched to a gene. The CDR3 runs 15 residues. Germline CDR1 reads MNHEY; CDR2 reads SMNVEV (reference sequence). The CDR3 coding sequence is TGTGCCAGCAAGAGGTGGACAGGGTCTAATGAAAAACTGTTTTTT. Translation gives CASKRWTGSNEKLFF.